This TCR beta chain was recovered during a study of blood T cell repertoires in COVID-19. The table came from immunoSEQ multiplex PCR; TCRdb's copy has only in-frame clones and leaves some out. The data show under 200,000 clones, with 88% seen just once and roughly 6% held by the top ten. This CDR3 is 14 amino acids long. Germline V gene sequence: CDR1 SGHTA, CDR2 FQGNSA. With V trimmed by 5 bases and J by 7 bases, 7 bases remained unmatched. Input material: peripheral blood. The chain links TRBV7-2 to TRBJ1-5, with 8 bases lining up with TRBD1. This TCR was sampled from a man in his forties with active or convalescent COVID-19. The CDR3 is CASSPDRAKQPQHF. The CDR3 DNA is TGTGCCAGCAGCCCGGACAGGGCGAAACAGCCCCAGCATTTT.